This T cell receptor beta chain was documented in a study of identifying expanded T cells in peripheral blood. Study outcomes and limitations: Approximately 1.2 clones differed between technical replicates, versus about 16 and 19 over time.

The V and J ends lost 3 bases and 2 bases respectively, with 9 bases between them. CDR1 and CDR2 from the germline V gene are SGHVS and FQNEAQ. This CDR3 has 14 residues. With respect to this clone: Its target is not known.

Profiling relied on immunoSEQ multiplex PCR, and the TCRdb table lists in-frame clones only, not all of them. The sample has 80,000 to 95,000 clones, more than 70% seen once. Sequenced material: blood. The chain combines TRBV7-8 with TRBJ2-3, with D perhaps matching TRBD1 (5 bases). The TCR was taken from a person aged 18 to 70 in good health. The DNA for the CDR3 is TGTGCCAGCAGCTTGGACACCTACACAGATACGCAGTATTTT. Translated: CASSLDTYTDTQYF.